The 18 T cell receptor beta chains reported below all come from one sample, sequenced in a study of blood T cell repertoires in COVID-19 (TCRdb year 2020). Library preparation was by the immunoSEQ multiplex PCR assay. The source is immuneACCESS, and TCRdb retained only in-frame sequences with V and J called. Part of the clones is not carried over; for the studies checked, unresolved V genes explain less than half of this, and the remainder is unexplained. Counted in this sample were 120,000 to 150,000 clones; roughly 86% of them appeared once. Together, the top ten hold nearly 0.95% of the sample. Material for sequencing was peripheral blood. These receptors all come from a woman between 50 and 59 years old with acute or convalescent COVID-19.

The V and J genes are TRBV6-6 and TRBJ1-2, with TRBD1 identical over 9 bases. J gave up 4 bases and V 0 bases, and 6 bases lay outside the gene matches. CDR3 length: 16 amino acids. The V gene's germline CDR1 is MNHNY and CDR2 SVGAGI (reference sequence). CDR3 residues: CASSYSIRTGAYGYTF. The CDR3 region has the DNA TGTGCCAGCAGTTACTCGATACGGACAGGGGCCTATGGCTACACCTTC.

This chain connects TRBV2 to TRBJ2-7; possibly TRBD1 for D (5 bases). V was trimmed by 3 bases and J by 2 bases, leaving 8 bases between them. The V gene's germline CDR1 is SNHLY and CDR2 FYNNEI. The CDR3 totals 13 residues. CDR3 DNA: TGTGCCAGCAGTGACTCAGGGACCTACGAGCAGTACTTC. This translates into CASSDSGTYEQYF.

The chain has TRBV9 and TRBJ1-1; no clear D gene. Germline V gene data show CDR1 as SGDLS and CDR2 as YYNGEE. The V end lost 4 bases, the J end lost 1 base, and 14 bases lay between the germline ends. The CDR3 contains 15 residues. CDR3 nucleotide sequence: TGTGCCAGCAGCCCCGATACCGACTGGAACACTGAAGCTTTCTTT. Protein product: CASSPDTDWNTEAFF.

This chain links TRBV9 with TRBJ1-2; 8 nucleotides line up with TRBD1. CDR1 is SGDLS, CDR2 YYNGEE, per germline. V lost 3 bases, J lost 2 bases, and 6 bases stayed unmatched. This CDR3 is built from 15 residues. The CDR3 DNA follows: TGTGCCAGCAGCGCGGGACAGGCGAGAAACTATGGCTACACCTTC. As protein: CASSAGQARNYGYTF.

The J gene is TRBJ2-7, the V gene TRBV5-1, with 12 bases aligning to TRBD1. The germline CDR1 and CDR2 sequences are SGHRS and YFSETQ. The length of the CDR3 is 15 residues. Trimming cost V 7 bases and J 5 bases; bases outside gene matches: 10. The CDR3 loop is CASGPRDRGRNEQYF. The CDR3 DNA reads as TGCGCCAGCGGACCCCGGGACAGGGGGCGAAACGAGCAGTACTTC.

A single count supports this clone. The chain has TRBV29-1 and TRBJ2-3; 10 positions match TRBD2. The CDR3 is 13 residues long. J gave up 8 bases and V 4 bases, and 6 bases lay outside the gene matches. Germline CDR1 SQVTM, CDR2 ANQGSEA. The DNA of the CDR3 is TGCAGCGTTGCCCCAGCGGGAGGGGGTACGCAGTATTTT. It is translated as CSVAPAGGGTQYF.

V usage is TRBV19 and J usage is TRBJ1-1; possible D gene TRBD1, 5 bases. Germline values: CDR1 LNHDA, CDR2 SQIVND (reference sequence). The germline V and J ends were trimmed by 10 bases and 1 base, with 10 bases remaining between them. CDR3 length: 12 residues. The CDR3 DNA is TGTGCCACGTCGACAGCGAACACTGAAGCTTTCTTT. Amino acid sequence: CATSTANTEAFF.

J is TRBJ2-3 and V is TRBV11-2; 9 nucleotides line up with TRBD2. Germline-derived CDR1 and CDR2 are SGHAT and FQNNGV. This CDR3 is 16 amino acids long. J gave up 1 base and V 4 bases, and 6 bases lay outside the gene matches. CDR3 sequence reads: CASSSPRTSGTDTQYF. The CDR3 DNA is TGTGCCAGCAGCTCCCCCCGGACTAGCGGCACAGATACGCAGTATTTT.

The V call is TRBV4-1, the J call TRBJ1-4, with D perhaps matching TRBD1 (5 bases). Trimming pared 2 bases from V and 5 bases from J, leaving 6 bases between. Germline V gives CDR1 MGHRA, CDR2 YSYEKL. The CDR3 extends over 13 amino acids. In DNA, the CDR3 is TGCGCCAGCAGCCAACCAGGGAATGAAAAACTGTTTTTT. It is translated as CASSQPGNEKLFF.

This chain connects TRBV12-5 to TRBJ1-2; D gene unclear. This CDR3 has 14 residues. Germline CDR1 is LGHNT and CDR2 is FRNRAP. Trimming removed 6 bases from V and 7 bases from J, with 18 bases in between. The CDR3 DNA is TGTGCTAGTGGCCTTGCGCGCCTCCTATCTGGCTACACCTTC. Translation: CASGLARLLSGYTF.

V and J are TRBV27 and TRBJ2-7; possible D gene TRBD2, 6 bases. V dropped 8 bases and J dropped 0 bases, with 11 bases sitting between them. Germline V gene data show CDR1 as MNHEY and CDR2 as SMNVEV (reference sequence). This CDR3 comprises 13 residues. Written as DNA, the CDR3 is TGTGCCAGCGGAGGGCCATCCTCCTACGAGCAGTACTTC. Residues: CASGGPSSYEQYF.

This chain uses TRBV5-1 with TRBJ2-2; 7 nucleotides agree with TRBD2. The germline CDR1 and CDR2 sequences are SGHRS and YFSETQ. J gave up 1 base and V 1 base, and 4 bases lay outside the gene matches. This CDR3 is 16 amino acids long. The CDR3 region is CASSLFTGGNTGELFF. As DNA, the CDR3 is TGCGCCAGCAGCTTGTTTACGGGGGGGAACACCGGGGAGCTGTTTTTT.

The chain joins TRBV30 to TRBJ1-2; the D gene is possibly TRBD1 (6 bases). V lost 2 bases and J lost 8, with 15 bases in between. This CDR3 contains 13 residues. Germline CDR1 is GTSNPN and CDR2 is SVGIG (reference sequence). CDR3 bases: TGTGCCTGGAGTTTACCCCCCGGACAGGGCTACACCTTC. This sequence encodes CAWSLPPGQGYTF.

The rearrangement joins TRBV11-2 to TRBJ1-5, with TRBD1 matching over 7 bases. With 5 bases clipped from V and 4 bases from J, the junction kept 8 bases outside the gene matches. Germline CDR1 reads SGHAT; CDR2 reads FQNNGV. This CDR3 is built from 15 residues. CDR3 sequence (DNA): TGTGCCAGCAGCCCGAGGGACAGTCCGAATCAGCCCCAGCATTTT. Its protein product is CASSPRDSPNQPQHF.

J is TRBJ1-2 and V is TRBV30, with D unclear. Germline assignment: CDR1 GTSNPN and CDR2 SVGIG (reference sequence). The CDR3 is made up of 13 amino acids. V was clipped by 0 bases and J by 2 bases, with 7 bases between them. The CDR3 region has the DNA TGTGCCTGGAGTGTAGCCGTGAACTATGGCTACACCTTC. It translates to CAWSVAVNYGYTF.

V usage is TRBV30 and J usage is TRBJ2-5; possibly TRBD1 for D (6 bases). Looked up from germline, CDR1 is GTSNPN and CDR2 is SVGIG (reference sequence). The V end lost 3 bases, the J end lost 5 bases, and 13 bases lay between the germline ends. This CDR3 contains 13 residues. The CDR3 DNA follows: TGTGCCTGGAGCACAGGGATCCGGGAGACCCAGTACTTC. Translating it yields CAWSTGIRETQYF.

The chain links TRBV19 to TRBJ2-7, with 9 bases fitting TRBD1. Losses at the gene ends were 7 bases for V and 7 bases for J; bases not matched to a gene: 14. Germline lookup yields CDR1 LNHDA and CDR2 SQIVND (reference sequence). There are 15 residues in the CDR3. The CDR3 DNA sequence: TGTGCCAGTAAGGAAGGGACAGGGAGCCTGGGGGAGCAGTACTTC. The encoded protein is CASKEGTGSLGEQYF.

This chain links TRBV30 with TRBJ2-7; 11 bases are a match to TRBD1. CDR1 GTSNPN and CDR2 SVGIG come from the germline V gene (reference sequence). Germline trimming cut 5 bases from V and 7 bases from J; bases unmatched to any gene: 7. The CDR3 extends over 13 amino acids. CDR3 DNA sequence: TGTGCCTGGGGAGGACAGGGGGCGTGGGAGCAGTACTTC. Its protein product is CAWGGQGAWEQYF. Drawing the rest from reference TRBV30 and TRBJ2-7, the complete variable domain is SQTIHQWPATLVQPVGSPLSLECTVEGTSNPNLYWYRQAAGRGLQLLFYSVGIGQISSEVPQNLSASRPQDRQFILSSKKLLLSDSGFYLCAWGGQGAWEQYFGPGTRLTVT.